This entry describes one T cell receptor (beta chain). This sample stems from a study of blood T cell repertoires in COVID-19. Per germline, CDR1 MGHRA and CDR2 YSYEKL. The CDR3 loop spans 15 amino acids. The J segment lost 5 bases and the V segment lost 4 bases, leaving 5 bases of the junction unmatched. Profiling relied on immunoSEQ multiplex PCR, and the TCRdb table lists in-frame clones only, not all of them. The table has about 180,000 clones, 80% to 90% seen once. The sequence was collected from a man aged 50-59 years with active or convalescent COVID-19. The sample consisted of peripheral blood. The chain uses TRBV4-1 and TRBJ1-6; 7 bases are a match to TRBD1. The CDR3 here is CASSLRDRDNSPLHF. CDR3 DNA: TGCGCCAGCAGCCTTAGGGACAGAGATAATTCACCCCTCCACTTT.